One sample yielded the 16 T cell receptor beta chains listed below, sequenced in a study of shared T cell receptors in the human thymus. Generated by immunoSEQ multiplex PCR, the TCRdb table keeps only in-frame clones and is missing some. The sample lists hundreds of thousands of clones; roughly 90% were seen once. This sample was shared with a second study, whose subject was human thymus T cells.

Material for sequencing was thymocytes. The receptors were sampled from a boy younger than two with a congenital heart defect.

The V gene is TRBV9, the J gene TRBJ2-7; D might be TRBD2 (7 bases). Trimming took off 3 bases at V and 3 bases at J, with 13 bases between the two ends. This CDR3 region has 14 residues. The germline V gene encodes CDR1 SGDLS and CDR2 YYNGEE. The CDR3 sequence is CASSEGEGHYEQYF. The CDR3 DNA is TGTGCCAGCAGCGAGGGGGAGGGCCACTACGAGCAGTACTTC. Together with reference TRBV9 and TRBJ2-7, the CDR3 gives the full variable domain: DSGVTQTPKHLITATGQRVTLRCSPRSGDLSVYWYQQSLDQGLQFLIQYYNGEERAKGNILERFSAQQFPDLHSELNLSSLELGDSALYFCASSEGEGHYEQYFGPGTRLTVT.

The V call is TRBV9, the J call TRBJ2-1, with 11 nucleotides matching TRBD2. Germline-derived CDR1 and CDR2 are SGDLS and YYNGEE. The CDR3 runs 15 residues. V trimming: 3 bases; J trimming: 4 bases; junction bases outside the gene matches: 3. Here the CDR3 reads CASSARLAGYNEQFF. CDR3 sequence (DNA): TGTGCCAGCAGCGCCCGACTAGCGGGGTACAATGAGCAGTTCTTC.

Points on this clone: The same CDR3 is also encoded by other DNA sequences in this sample. This chain connects TRBV11-2 to TRBJ2-5, with D uncertain. V was trimmed by 1 base and J by 0 bases, leaving 6 bases between them. Germline loops: CDR1 SGHAT, CDR2 FQNNGV. This CDR3 has 14 residues. The CDR3 sequence is CASSLVSYQETQYF. For the CDR3, the DNA is TGTGCCAGCAGCTTAGTTAGCTACCAAGAGACCCAGTACTTC.

This rearrangement joins TRBV27 to TRBJ2-7; 11 positions agree with TRBD2. CDR3 size: 17 residues. J gave up 2 bases and V 5 bases, and 11 bases lay outside the gene matches. Germline V gene sequence: CDR1 MNHEY, CDR2 SMNVEV (reference sequence). In DNA, the CDR3 is TGTGCCAGCAGTCTAGGGGGACTAGCGGACACCGCCTACGAGCAGTACTTC. It encodes CASSLGGLADTAYEQYF.

The V and J genes are TRBV27 and TRBJ2-7; 10 nucleotides match TRBD2. With V trimmed by 6 bases and J by 2 bases, 16 bases remained unmatched. The germline V gene has CDR1 MNHEY and CDR2 SMNVEV (reference sequence). The CDR3 has 18 residues. Written as DNA, the CDR3 is TGTGCCAGCAGGCAGCCCCCCCTTACTAGCGGGATGGCCTACGAGCAGTACTTC. Encoded protein: CASRQPPLTSGMAYEQYF.

This chain links TRBV14 with TRBJ2-7; no clear D. Between the trimmed V and J ends, which lost 0 bases and 2 bases, there was a span of 14 bases. In germline, CDR1 is SGHDN, CDR2 FVKESK. CDR3 length: 16 residues. CDR3 in amino acids: CASSQDDKTAPYEQYF. CDR3 DNA: TGTGCCAGCAGCCAAGATGACAAAACAGCACCCTACGAGCAGTACTTC. The variable domain in full, with the rest retrieved from reference TRBV14 and TRBJ2-7, is EAGVTQFPSHSVIEKGQTVTLRCDPISGHDNLYWYRRVMGKEIKFLLHFVKESKQDESGMPNNRFLAERTGGTYSTLKVQPAELEDSGVYFCASSQDDKTAPYEQYFGPGTRLTVT.

The chain joins TRBV10-3 to TRBJ2-5; 9 positions match TRBD2. V shed 3 bases, J shed 5 bases, and the junction held 7 bases outside the gene matches. The CDR3 runs 15 residues. In germline, CDR1 is ENHRY, CDR2 SYGVKD. CDR3 residues: CAISEGLAGMETQYF. The CDR3 coding sequence is TGTGCCATCAGTGAAGGTCTAGCGGGGATGGAGACCCAGTACTTC.

This clone has only a few counts. An end of the junction differs from the germline gene, which may be a read error. This rearrangement joins TRBV5-1 to TRBJ2-7, with D possibly TRBD1 on 6 matching bases. The CDR3 is 17 amino acids. Germline CDR1 reads SGHRS; CDR2 reads YFSETQ. CDR3 region: CASSLLPRQVGFYGQYF. Here the CDR3 DNA reads TGCGCCAGCAGCCTGTTACCGCGACAGGTGGGGTTTTACGGGCAGTACTTC. Full variable domain (outside the CDR3, taken from reference TRBV5-1 and TRBJ2-7): KAGVTQTPRYLIKTRGQQVTLSCSPISGHRSVSWYQQTPGQGLQFLFEYFSETQRNKGNFPGRFSGRQFSNSRSEMNVSTLELGDSALYLCASSLLPRQVGFYGQYFGPGTRLTVT.

The V gene is TRBV28, the J gene TRBJ2-2, with 16 bases identical to TRBD2. The CDR3 spans 19 residues. Looked up from germline, CDR1 is MDHEN and CDR2 is SYDVKM. With V trimmed by 6 bases and J by 2 bases, 9 bases remained unmatched. For the CDR3, the DNA is TGTGCCAGCAGCCAACCGGGACTAGCGGGAGGGTTTAACACCGGGGAGCTGTTTTTT. It codes for CASSQPGLAGGFNTGELFF.

The rearrangement joins TRBV25-1 to TRBJ1-2; TRBD1 matches 9 bases. The germline V gene encodes CDR1 MGHDK and CDR2 SYGVNS. The CDR3 has 13 amino acids. Germline trimming cut 6 bases from V and 4 bases from J; bases unmatched to any gene: 3. The CDR3, as DNA: TGTGCCAGCAGATTGACAGGGGGCTATGGCTACACCTTC. Its translation is CASRLTGGYGYTF.

The J gene is TRBJ1-4, the V gene TRBV7-8; tentatively, D is TRBD1 (6 bases). The germline gives CDR1 SGHVS, CDR2 FQNEAQ. This CDR3 is 16 amino acids long. V gave up 5 bases and J gave up 8 bases, with 21 bases separating them. This CDR3 reads CASSTPDRRVGEKLFF. The CDR3 region has the DNA TGTGCCAGCAGCACCCCCGACAGGCGGGTTGGGGAAAAACTGTTTTTT.

The rearrangement joins TRBV19 to TRBJ2-5, with D possibly matching TRBD1 (6 bases). V lost 10 bases and J 5 bases, leaving 32 bases between the germline ends. There are 18 residues in the CDR3. CDR1 and CDR2 from the germline V gene are LNHDA and SQIVND (reference sequence). CDR3 in amino acids: CANDRPGTHRALEETQYF. The CDR3 nucleotides read TGTGCCAACGATAGACCGGGGACCCACAGGGCCCTAGAGGAGACCCAGTACTTC.

The chain links TRBV11-3 to TRBJ2-7, with D possibly being TRBD2 (6 bases). This CDR3 region has 18 residues. CDR1 is SGHNT and CDR2 is YENEEA in the germline V gene. The V gene lost 2 bases and the J gene lost 2 bases, with 22 bases spanning the gap. The DNA of the CDR3 is TGTGCCAGCAGCTTAAGCCCCTCCCCAGCGGGTATTCCCTACGAGCAGTACTTC. Its protein product is CASSLSPSPAGIPYEQYF.

The chain is built from TRBV28 and TRBJ1-4; D remains unclear. The CDR3 has 13 amino acids. Germline V gene data show CDR1 as MDHEN and CDR2 as SYDVKM. Trimming left V 3 bases short and J 8 bases short, with 10 bases between. The CDR3 nucleotides read TGTGCCAGCAGTTTCGAGGAGGACGAAAAACTGTTTTTT. The encoded protein is CASSFEEDEKLFF.

The chain couples TRBV19 to TRBJ1-5; D not resolved. Per the germline V gene, CDR1 is LNHDA and CDR2 is SQIVND (reference sequence). Trimming cost V 6 bases and J 4 bases, with 16 bases left between them. This CDR3 is 15 amino acids long. CDR3 sequence reads: CASSRRSRPNQPQHF. CDR3 DNA sequence: TGTGCCAGTAGCCGGAGGAGCAGACCTAATCAGCCCCAGCATTTT. Drawing the rest from reference TRBV19 and TRBJ1-5, the complete variable domain is DGGITQSPKYLFRKEGQNVTLSCEQNLNHDAMYWYRQDPGQGLRLIYYSQIVNDFQKGDIAEGYSVSREKKESFPLTVTSAQKNPTAFYLCASSRRSRPNQPQHFGDGTRLSIL.

The table lists this clone with a count of one. The chain couples TRBV5-6 to TRBJ2-7; tentative D call: TRBD2 (6 bases). The germline V and J ends were trimmed by 4 bases and 4 bases, with 18 bases remaining between them. Per the germline V gene, CDR1 is SGHDT and CDR2 is YYEEEE. This CDR3 has 15 amino acids. The CDR3 DNA reads as TGTGCCAGCAGCACCCCGGTAGAGCGGGCTTACGAGCAGTACTTC. It codes for CASSTPVERAYEQYF.